Presented here are 24 T cell receptor beta chains from one specimen sequenced in a study of OX40 agonist ivuxolimab in advanced cancers. Data came from immunoSEQ multiplex PCR; TCRdb stores just in-frame clones and leaves some out. Of approximately 90,000 clones in the sample, around 90% were seen once. The sequenced sample was CD4+ or CD8+ T cells sorted from blood, obtained in a trial of the OX40 agonist ivuxolimab. These receptors came from an adult with an advanced solid tumor such as melanoma, head and neck, liver or kidney cancer.

The chain is built from TRBV6-5 and TRBJ1-2; 8 bases agree with TRBD1. The germline V gene has CDR1 MNHEY and CDR2 SVGAGI. The CDR3 runs to 16 residues. Trimming took 2 bases from V and 2 from J; bases not matched to a gene: 7. The CDR3 DNA follows: TGTGCCAGCAGTTACGCGGACAGGGTGGCGAACTATGGCTACACCTTC. As protein: CASSYADRVANYGYTF.

This sequence joins TRBV9 and TRBJ2-1; TRBD2 agrees at 16 bases. Germline-derived CDR1 and CDR2 are SGDLS and YYNGEE. Germline trimming cut 2 bases from V and 10 bases from J; bases unmatched to any gene: 9. This CDR3 has 17 residues. The CDR3 loop reads CASSVVSPGLAGGEQFF. The DNA for the CDR3 is TGTGCCAGCAGCGTCGTCAGCCCGGGACTAGCGGGGGGGGAGCAGTTCTTC. Together with reference TRBV9 and TRBJ2-1, the CDR3 gives the full variable domain: DSGVTQTPKHLITATGQRVTLRCSPRSGDLSVYWYQQSLDQGLQFLIQYYNGEERAKGNILERFSAQQFPDLHSELNLSSLELGDSALYFCASSVVSPGLAGGEQFFGPGTRLTVL.

The chain combines TRBV9 with TRBJ2-1, with D perhaps assigned TRBD1 or TRBD2 (5 bases each). CDR3 size: 15 residues. The germline V and J ends were trimmed by 0 bases and 2 bases, with 9 bases remaining between them. Germline V lookup: CDR1 SGDLS, CDR2 YYNGEE. The CDR3 region is CASSVAGTTYNEQFF. In DNA form, the CDR3 reads TGTGCCAGCAGCGTAGCGGGGACCACCTACAATGAGCAGTTCTTC.

The chain combines TRBV2 with TRBJ1-5; D perhaps matches TRBD1 (6 bases). V lost 6 bases to trimming and J lost 4 bases, with 10 bases between them. In germline, CDR1 is SNHLY, CDR2 FYNNEI. This CDR3 has 13 amino acids. CDR3 in DNA: TGTGCCAGCAGGACAGGTTTGAATCAGCCCCAGCATTTT. Translating it yields CASRTGLNQPQHF. Drawing the rest from reference TRBV2 and TRBJ1-5, the complete variable domain is EPEVTQTPSHQVTQMGQEVILRCVPISNHLYFYWYRQILGQKVEFLVSFYNNEISEKSEIFDDQFSVERPDGSNFTLKIRSTKLEDSAMYFCASRTGLNQPQHFGDGTRLSIL.

The chain couples TRBV5-8 to TRBJ2-5, with a tentative D call TRBD2 (5 bases). The V gene's germline CDR1 is SGHTS and CDR2 YDEGEE. V gave up 6 bases and J gave up 2 bases, with 14 bases separating them. The CDR3 spans 14 residues. The CDR3 sequence is CASTWRLGQETQYF. The DNA for the CDR3 is TGTGCCAGCACCTGGAGGTTGGGTCAAGAGACCCAGTACTTC.

The rearrangement joins TRBV5-1 to TRBJ2-3, with D uncertain. Trimming pared 5 bases from V and 7 bases from J, leaving 8 bases between. The CDR3 has 11 amino acids. Germline CDR1 reads SGHRS; CDR2 reads YFSETQ. CDR3 bases: TGCGCCAGCAGAGCAGAGTATACGCAGTATTTT. Its protein product is CASRAEYTQYF.

The chain couples TRBV27 to TRBJ2-7; TRBD1 is a possible D gene (6 bases). CDR3 length: 15 residues. V lost 4 bases to trimming and J lost 3 bases, with 16 bases between them. CDR1 is MNHEY and CDR2 is SMNVEV in the germline V gene (reference sequence). The CDR3 spells CASSSPLTGRYEQYF. The CDR3 DNA is TGTGCCAGCAGTTCCCCCCTGACAGGTCGCTACGAGCAGTACTTC.

The chain recombines TRBV19 with TRBJ1-1, with D possibly TRBD1 on 6 matching bases. Trimming cost V 5 bases and J 10 bases, with 23 bases left between them. The germline CDR1 and CDR2 sequences are LNHDA and SQIVND (reference sequence). This CDR3 has 15 residues. CDR3 loop: CASSPNRDTTRGAFF. The CDR3 nucleotides read TGTGCCAGTAGTCCGAACCGGGACACCACCCGAGGAGCTTTCTTT.

V is TRBV29-1 and J is TRBJ1-5; D perhaps matches TRBD1 (6 bases). Germline V gene sequence: CDR1 SQVTM, CDR2 ANQGSEA. Trimming removed 6 bases at V and 3 bases at J, with 12 bases between. The CDR3 has 13 amino acids. For the CDR3, the DNA is TGCAGCGTAAGACAGGACACCAATCAGCCCCAGCATTTT. This encodes CSVRQDTNQPQHF.

J is TRBJ1-6 and V is TRBV9; 7 bases align to TRBD1. J gave up 14 bases and V 3 bases, and 8 bases lay outside the gene matches. This CDR3 has 13 amino acids. Looked up from germline, CDR1 is SGDLS and CDR2 is YYNGEE. CDR3 DNA: TGTGCCAGCAGCGGCTCGACAGGGTTCACCCTCCACTTT. Translating it yields CASSGSTGFTLHF.

This clone has just one count. This chain joins TRBV19 and TRBJ2-5; 15 positions agree with TRBD2. The CDR3 is made up of 15 amino acids. Germline trimming cut 7 bases from V and 5 bases from J; bases unmatched to any gene: 5. Germline loops: CDR1 LNHDA, CDR2 SQIVND (reference sequence). The CDR3: CASKGLAGGRETQYF. The CDR3 DNA sequence: TGTGCCAGTAAGGGACTAGCGGGGGGCCGGGAGACCCAGTACTTC.

V is TRBV28 and J is TRBJ2-1; 7 bases line up with TRBD2. This CDR3 has 15 amino acids. CDR1 and CDR2 from the germline V gene are MDHEN and SYDVKM. Germline trimming cut 7 bases from V and 3 bases from J; bases unmatched to any gene: 9. The CDR3 is CASKTELANYNEQFF. Written as DNA, the CDR3 is TGTGCCAGCAAGACCGAACTAGCGAACTACAATGAGCAGTTCTTC.

Here the CDR3 reads CATREGTERGYTF. Here the CDR3 DNA reads TGTGCCACCAGGGAGGGGACGGAACGTGGCTACACCTTC. J is TRBJ1-2 and V is TRBV19, with D tentatively TRBD1 (5 bases). CDR1 and CDR2 (germline): LNHDA, SQIVND (reference sequence). CDR3 length: 13 amino acids. Trimming stripped 10 bases from V and 7 bases from J, with 19 bases between.

This sequence joins TRBV28 and TRBJ1-5; D not certain. Germline V gene data show CDR1 as MDHEN and CDR2 as SYDVKM. CDR3 length: 14 residues. V was pared by 1 base and J by 15 bases, with 19 bases between. The CDR3 DNA reads as TGTGCCAGCAGTTTATCCGTCCAGCCGCTAAGTTGGCATTTT. Residues: CASSLSVQPLSWHF.

With respect to this clone: One end of the junction varies from germline; a read error may be responsible. The chain is built from TRBV19 and TRBJ1-2, with D tentatively TRBD1 (5 bases). The CDR3 loop spans 13 amino acids. Germline V gene lookup returns CDR1 LNHDA and CDR2 SQIVND (reference sequence). CDR3 sequence reads: CASSIGEGYGYTF. The CDR3 coding sequence is TGTGCCAGTAGCATAGGGGAAGGCTATGGCTACACCTTC. The whole variable domain, filled in from reference TRBV19 and TRBJ1-2, reads DGGITQSPKYLFRKEGQNVTLSCEQNLNHDAMYWYRQDPGQGLRLIYYSQIVNDFQKGDIAEGYSVSREKKESFPLTVTSAQKNPTAFYLCASSIGEGYGYTFGSGTRLTVV.

J is TRBJ1-4 and V is TRBV4-1; possible D gene TRBD1, 5 bases. The germline V gene encodes CDR1 MGHRA and CDR2 YSYEKL. Trimming shortened V by 5 bases and J by 1 base, and 8 bases separated the two germline ends. This CDR3 region has 14 residues. CDR3 nucleotides: TGCGCCAGCAGCAAAGGGGTAACTAATGAAAAACTGTTTTTT. Its translation: CASSKGVTNEKLFF.

This clone was counted only a few times. This chain uses TRBV6-5 with TRBJ1-1; weak D call: TRBD1 (6 bases). This CDR3 spans 12 amino acids. V shed 6 bases and J shed 5 bases, with 10 bases lying between them. Germline V lookup: CDR1 MNHEY, CDR2 SVGAGI. The CDR3 DNA follows: TGTGCCAGCAGCCCAGGGGAAACTGAAGCTTTCTTT. It specifies CASSPGETEAFF.

This chain uses TRBV6-1 with TRBJ2-1; D is perhaps TRBD1 (6 bases). CDR1 and CDR2 from the germline V gene are MNHNS and SASEGT. The V gene lost 2 bases and the J gene lost 8 bases, with 10 bases spanning the gap. The CDR3 runs 13 residues. The CDR3 nucleotides read TGTGCCAGCAGTGAATTTGGGGGCGATGAGCAGTTCTTC. It specifies CASSEFGGDEQFF.

Comment on this clone: In the same sample, other DNA sequences code for this CDR3. The J gene is TRBJ1-5, the V gene TRBV28, with D unresolved. V was cut by 3 bases and J by 8 bases, with 8 bases left in between. From germline, CDR1 is MDHEN and CDR2 SYDVKM. This CDR3 is built from 12 residues. The CDR3 DNA follows: TGTGCCAGCAGTTTTTCCCCCAAGCCCCAGCATTTT. Amino acids: CASSFSPKPQHF.

The chain links TRBV6-5 to TRBJ2-2, with D hard to call. Deletions cut 0 bases from V and 0 bases from J, with 8 bases between. Germline V gives CDR1 MNHEY, CDR2 SVGAGI. The CDR3 loop spans 16 amino acids. Written as DNA, the CDR3 is TGTGCCAGCAGTTACTCGTTCAGATCGAACACCGGGGAGCTGTTTTTT. Encoded protein: CASSYSFRSNTGELFF.

The genes are TRBV6-1 and TRBJ2-1; unclear D gene. Germline V gives CDR1 MNHNS, CDR2 SASEGT. V lost 4 bases, J lost 10 bases, and 8 bases lay in between. CDR3 length: 11 amino acids. The CDR3: CASSARREQFF. The CDR3 region has the DNA TGTGCCAGCAGTGCCCGGCGGGAGCAGTTCTTC.

The chain couples TRBV30 to TRBJ1-3; possible D gene TRBD1, 6 bases. The V end was cut by 2 bases, the J end by 4 bases, with 6 bases between. CDR1 and CDR2 from the germline V gene are GTSNPN and SVGIG (reference sequence). The CDR3 consists of 12 residues. CDR3 in DNA: TGTGCCTGGAGTAGGGGGGGAAACACCATATATTTT. Amino acids: CAWSRGGNTIYF.

The chain has TRBV5-5 and TRBJ2-6; D gene uncertain. This CDR3 contains 14 residues. Per the germline V gene, CDR1 is SGHKS and CDR2 is YYEKEE (reference sequence). Trimming removed 6 bases at V and 0 bases at J, with 7 bases between. DNA for the CDR3: TGTGCCAGCAAGGCAGACTCTGGGGCCAACGTCCTGACTTTC. Its protein is CASKADSGANVLTF.

The chain couples TRBV10-1 to TRBJ1-1; a possible D gene is TRBD1 (5 bases). The V gene's germline CDR1 is WNHNN and CDR2 SYGVQD (reference sequence). This CDR3 is built from 16 residues. The V gene lost 4 bases and the J gene lost 5 bases, with 20 bases spanning the gap. CDR3 protein: CASSVDRGLEGTEAFF. In DNA form, the CDR3 reads TGCGCCAGCAGTGTTGACCGGGGCCTGGAAGGGACTGAAGCTTTCTTT.